These 5 T cell receptor beta chains were sequenced from one sample in a study of beta chain features in type 1 diabetes. The sequenced template was cDNA made from the entire isolated RNA. Measured with immunoSEQ multiplex PCR; TCRdb has only the in-frame clones, and not every one. The data hold around 400,000 clones, with around 15% observed a single time. Material for sequencing was naive CD4+ T cells from blood. Receptor source: a woman younger than 35 in good health.

V usage is TRBV28 and J usage is TRBJ1-2; D is possibly TRBD1 (5 bases). CDR3 length: 12 amino acids. The germline V gene has CDR1 MDHEN and CDR2 SYDVKM. The ends were cut back, 7 bases at V and 5 bases at J, with 11 bases in the middle. The CDR3 nucleotides read TGTGCCAGCAACCCGGGGGGGTATGGCTACACCTTC. This gives the protein CASNPGGYGYTF.

The chain is built from TRBV30 and TRBJ1-2; 9 nucleotides line up with TRBD1. V shed 2 bases, J shed 4 bases, and the junction held 8 bases outside the gene matches. CDR3 length: 15 residues. Germline CDR1 GTSNPN, CDR2 SVGIG (reference sequence). CDR3 in amino acids: CAWSHTRTGVYGYTF. Written as DNA, the CDR3 is TGTGCCTGGAGTCACACCAGGACAGGGGTCTATGGCTACACCTTC.

The rearrangement links TRBV30 to TRBJ1-2; D remains unclear. The CDR3 has 12 residues. Trimming pared 4 bases from V and 0 bases from J, leaving 6 bases between. Germline V gene lookup returns CDR1 GTSNPN and CDR2 SVGIG (reference sequence). The CDR3 reads CAWTVANYGYTF. Here the CDR3 DNA reads TGTGCCTGGACAGTCGCTAACTATGGCTACACCTTC.

This chain links TRBV15 with TRBJ2-3; 12 bases line up with TRBD2. V lost 1 base to trimming and J lost 2 bases; unmatched junction nucleotides: 4. Germline assignment: CDR1 LNHNV and CDR2 YYDKDF (reference sequence). This CDR3 is 17 amino acids long. Here the CDR3 reads CATSRATSGRPTDTQYF. The DNA of the CDR3 is TGTGCCACCAGCAGAGCGACTAGCGGGAGACCCACAGATACGCAGTATTTT.

Details on this clone: The sample carries other DNA sequences with the same CDR3. The chain uses TRBV5-1 and TRBJ2-5, with no clear D. CDR1 and CDR2 from the germline V gene are SGHRS and YFSETQ. Trimming pared 3 bases from V and 1 base from J, leaving 7 bases between. The CDR3 runs 13 residues. The CDR3 reads CASSSLVQETQYF. The CDR3 DNA is TGCGCCAGCAGCTCCCTAGTCCAAGAGACCCAGTACTTC.